This T cell receptor beta chain came from a study of T cells in Graves' hyperthyroidism and ophthalmopathy. This clonotype was seen a single time. A much larger clone is a single base away; this may be a read error. Amplified TCR beta CDR3 regions came from RNA transcripts. The HTBI primer set drove a first-round RT-PCR of the TCR CDR3. One entry per CDR3 protein results from TCRdb running MiXCR on the multiplex PCR reads. The sample shows 550,000 to 650,000 distinct CDR3 sequences, over 11% of them seen only once. The CDR3 contains 15 residues. Germline V lookup: CDR1 KGHDR, CDR2 SFDVKD. Trimming took 11 bases from V and 9 from J, leaving 22 bases between them.

The sequenced material came from blood. The clonotype originates from a woman aged 30 to 39 with Graves' hyperthyroidism that later progressed to Graves' ophthalmopathy. The chain carries TRBV24-1 and TRBJ1-6; D remains ambiguous. The CDR3 bases are TGTGCCAACTTACCGGCCAATAGCTGGGGTTCACCCCTCCACTTT. Amino acids: CANLPANSWGSPLHF.